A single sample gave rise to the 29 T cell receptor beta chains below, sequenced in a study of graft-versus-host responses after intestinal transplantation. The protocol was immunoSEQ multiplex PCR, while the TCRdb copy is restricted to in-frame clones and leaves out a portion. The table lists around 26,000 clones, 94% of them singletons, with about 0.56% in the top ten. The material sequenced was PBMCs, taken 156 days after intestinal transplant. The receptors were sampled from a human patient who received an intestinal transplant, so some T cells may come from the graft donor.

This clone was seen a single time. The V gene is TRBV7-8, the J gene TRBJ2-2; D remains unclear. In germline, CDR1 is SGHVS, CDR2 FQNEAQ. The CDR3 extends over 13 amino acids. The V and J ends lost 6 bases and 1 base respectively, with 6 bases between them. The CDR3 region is CASSPENTGELFF. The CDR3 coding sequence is TGTGCCAGCAGTCCGGAGAACACCGGGGAGCTGTTTTTT.

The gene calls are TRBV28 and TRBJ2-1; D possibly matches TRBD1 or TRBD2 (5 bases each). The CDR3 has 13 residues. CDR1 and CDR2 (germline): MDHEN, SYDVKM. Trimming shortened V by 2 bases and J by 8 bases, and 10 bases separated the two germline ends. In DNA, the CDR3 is TGTGCCAGCAGTTTAAGAGGGACCGATGAGCAGTTCTTC. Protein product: CASSLRGTDEQFF.

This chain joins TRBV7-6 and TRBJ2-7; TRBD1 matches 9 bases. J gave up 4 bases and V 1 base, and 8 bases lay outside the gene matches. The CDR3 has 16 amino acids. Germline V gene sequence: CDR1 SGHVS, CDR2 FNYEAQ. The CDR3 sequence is CASSLVIGGQGYEQYF. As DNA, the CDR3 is TGTGCCAGCAGCTTAGTTATAGGGGGACAGGGATACGAGCAGTACTTC.

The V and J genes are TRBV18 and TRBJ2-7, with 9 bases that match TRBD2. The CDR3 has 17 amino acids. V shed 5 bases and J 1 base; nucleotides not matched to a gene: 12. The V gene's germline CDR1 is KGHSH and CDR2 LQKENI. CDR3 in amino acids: CASSGSLAGASSYEQYF. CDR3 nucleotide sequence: TGTGCCAGCTCAGGTTCTTTAGCGGGGGCATCTTCCTACGAGCAGTACTTC.

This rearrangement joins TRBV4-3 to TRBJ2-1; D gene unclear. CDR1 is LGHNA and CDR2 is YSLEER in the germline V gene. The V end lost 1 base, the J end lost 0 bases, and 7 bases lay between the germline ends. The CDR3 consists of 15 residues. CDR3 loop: CASSQAGNSYNEQFF. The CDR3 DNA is TGCGCCAGCAGCCAAGCGGGCAACTCCTACAATGAGCAGTTCTTC.

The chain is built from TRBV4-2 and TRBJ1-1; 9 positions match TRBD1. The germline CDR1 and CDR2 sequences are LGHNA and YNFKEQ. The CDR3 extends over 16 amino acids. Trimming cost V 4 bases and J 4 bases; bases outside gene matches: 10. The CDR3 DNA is TGTGCCAGCAGCCTACCTCCGGGACAGGGTATCACTGAAGCTTTCTTT. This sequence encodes CASSLPPGQGITEAFF.

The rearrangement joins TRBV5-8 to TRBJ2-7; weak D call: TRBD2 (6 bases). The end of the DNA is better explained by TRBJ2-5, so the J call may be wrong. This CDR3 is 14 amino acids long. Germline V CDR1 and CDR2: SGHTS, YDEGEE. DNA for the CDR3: TGTGCCAGCAGCTTGAGACTAGGGGAAAAGACCCAGTACTTC. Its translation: CASSLRLGEKTQYF.

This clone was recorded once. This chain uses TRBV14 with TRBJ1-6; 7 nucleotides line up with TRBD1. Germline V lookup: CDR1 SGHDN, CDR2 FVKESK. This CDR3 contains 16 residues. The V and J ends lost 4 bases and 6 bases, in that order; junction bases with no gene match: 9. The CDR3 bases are TGTGCCAGCAGCCTCCGAAGGGACAGACGTAATTCACCCCTCCACTTT. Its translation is CASSLRRDRRNSPLHF. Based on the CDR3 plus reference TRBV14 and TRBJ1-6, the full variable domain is EAGVTQFPSHSVIEKGQTVTLRCDPISGHDNLYWYRRVMGKEIKFLLHFVKESKQDESGMPNNRFLAERTGGTYSTLKVQPAELEDSGVYFCASSLRRDRRNSPLHFGNGTRLTVT.

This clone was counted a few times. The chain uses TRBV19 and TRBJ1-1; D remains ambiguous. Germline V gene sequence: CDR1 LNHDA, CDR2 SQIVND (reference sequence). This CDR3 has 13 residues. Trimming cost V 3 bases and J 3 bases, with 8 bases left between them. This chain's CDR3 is CASSMSGDTEAFF. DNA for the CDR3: TGTGCCAGTAGTATGAGCGGGGACACTGAAGCTTTCTTT.

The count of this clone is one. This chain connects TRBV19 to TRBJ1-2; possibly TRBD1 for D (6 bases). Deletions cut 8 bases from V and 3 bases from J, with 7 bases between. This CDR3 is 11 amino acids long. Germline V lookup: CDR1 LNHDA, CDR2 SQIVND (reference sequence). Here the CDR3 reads CASGQYYGYTF. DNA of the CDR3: TGTGCCAGTGGACAGTACTATGGCTACACCTTC.

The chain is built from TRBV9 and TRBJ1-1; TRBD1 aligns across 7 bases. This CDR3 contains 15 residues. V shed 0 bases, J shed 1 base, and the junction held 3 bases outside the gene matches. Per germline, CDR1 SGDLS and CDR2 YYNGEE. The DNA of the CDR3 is TGTGCCAGCAGCGTAGGGTCAGGGGGGAACACTGAAGCTTTCTTT. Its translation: CASSVGSGGNTEAFF.

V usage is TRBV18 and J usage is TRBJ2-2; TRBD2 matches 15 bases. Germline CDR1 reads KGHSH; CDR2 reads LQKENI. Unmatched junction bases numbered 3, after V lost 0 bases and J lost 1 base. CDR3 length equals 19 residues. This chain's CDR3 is CASSPPGLAGGLNTGELFF. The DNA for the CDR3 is TGTGCCAGCTCACCACCGGGACTAGCGGGGGGCCTGAACACCGGGGAGCTGTTTTTT.

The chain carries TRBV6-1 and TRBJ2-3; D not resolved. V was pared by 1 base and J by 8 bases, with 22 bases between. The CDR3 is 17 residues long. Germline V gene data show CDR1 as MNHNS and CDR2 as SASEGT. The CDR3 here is CASSEVGTRTWARTQYF. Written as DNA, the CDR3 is TGTGCCAGCAGTGAAGTAGGCACGCGGACGTGGGCGCGTACGCAGTATTTT.

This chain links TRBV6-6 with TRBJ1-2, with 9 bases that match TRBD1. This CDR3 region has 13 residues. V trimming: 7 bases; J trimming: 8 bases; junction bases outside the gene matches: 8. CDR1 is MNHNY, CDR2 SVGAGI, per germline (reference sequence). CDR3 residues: CASIPGQGWGYTF. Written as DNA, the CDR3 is TGTGCCAGCATACCGGGACAGGGTTGGGGCTACACCTTC.

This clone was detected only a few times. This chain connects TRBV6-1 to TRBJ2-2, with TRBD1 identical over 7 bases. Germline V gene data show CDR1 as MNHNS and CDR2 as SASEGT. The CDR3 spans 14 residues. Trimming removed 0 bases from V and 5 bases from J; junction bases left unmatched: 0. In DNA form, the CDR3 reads TGTGCCAGCAGTGAAGCGACAGGGACCGGGGAGCTGTTTTTT. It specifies CASSEATGTGELFF.

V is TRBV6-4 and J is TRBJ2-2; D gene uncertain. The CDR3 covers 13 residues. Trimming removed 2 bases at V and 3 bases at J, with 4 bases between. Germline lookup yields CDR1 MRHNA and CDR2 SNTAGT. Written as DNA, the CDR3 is TGTGCCAGCAGTGACCGGGACACCGGGGAGCTGTTTTTT. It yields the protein CASSDRDTGELFF.

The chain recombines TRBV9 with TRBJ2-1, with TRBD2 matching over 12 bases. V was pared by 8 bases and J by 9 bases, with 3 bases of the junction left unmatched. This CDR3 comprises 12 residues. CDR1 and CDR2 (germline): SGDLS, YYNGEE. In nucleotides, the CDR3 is TGTGCCAGTCTGGGACTAGCGGGTGAGCAGTTCTTC. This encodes CASLGLAGEQFF.

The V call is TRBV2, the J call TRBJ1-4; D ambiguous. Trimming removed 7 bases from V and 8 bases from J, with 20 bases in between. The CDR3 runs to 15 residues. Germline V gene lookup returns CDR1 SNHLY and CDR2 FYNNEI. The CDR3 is CASIESMLVGEKLFF. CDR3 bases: TGTGCCAGCATAGAAAGCATGCTGGTTGGGGAAAAACTGTTTTTT.

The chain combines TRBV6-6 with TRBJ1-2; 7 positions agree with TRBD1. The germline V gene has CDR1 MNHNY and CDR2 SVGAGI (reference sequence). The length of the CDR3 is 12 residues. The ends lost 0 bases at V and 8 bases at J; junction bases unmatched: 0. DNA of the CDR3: TGTGCCAGCAGTTACTCAGGGGGCGGCTACACCTTC. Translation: CASSYSGGGYTF.

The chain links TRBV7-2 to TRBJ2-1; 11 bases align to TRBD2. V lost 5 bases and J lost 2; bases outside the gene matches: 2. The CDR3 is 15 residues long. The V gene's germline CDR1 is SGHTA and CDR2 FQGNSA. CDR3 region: CASSPLAGAYNEQFF. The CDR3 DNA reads TGTGCCAGCAGCCCACTAGCGGGAGCCTACAATGAGCAGTTCTTC.

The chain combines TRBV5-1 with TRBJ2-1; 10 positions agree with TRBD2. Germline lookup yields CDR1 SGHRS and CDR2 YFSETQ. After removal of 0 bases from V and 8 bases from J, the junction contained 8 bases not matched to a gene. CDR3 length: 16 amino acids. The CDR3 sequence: CASSLDRLAGADEQFF. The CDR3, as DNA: TGCGCCAGCAGCTTGGACCGGCTAGCGGGAGCCGATGAGCAGTTCTTC.

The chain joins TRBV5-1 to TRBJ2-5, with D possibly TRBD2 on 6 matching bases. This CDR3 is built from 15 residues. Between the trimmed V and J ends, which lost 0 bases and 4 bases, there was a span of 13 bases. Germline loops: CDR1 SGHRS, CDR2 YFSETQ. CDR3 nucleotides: TGCGCCAGCAGCTTGGCCGGGAGTAGGGGAGAGACCCAGTACTTC. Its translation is CASSLAGSRGETQYF.

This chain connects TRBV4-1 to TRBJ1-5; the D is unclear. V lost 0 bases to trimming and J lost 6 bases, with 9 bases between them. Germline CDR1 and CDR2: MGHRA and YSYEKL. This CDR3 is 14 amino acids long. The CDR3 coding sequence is TGCGCCAGCAGCCAAGATGGAAGGGTTCAGCCCCAGCATTTT. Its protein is CASSQDGRVQPQHF.

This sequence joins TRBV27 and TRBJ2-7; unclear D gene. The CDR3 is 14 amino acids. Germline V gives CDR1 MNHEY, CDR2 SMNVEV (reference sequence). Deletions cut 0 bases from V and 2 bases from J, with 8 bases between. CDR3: CASSLSWQAYEQYF. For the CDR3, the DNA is TGTGCCAGCAGTTTATCATGGCAGGCCTACGAGCAGTACTTC.

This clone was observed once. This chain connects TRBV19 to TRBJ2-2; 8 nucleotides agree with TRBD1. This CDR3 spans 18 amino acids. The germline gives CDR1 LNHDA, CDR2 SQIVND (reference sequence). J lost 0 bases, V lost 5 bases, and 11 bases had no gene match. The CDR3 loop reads CASSWGQEAPANTGELFF. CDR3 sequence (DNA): TGTGCCAGTAGTTGGGGACAGGAGGCCCCCGCGAACACCGGGGAGCTGTTTTTT.

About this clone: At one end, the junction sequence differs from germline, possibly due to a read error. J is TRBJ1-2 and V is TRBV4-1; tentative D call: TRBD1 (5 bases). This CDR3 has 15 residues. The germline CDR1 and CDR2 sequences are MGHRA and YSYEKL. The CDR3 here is CASSQVQDTRYGHTF. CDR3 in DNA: TGCGCCAGCAGCCAAGTCCAGGACACCCGCTATGGCCACACCTTC.

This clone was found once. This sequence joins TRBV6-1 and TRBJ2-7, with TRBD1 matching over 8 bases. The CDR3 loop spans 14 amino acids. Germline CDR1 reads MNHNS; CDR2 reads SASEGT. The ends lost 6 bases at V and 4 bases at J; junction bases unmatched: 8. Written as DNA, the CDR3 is TGTGCCAGCAGGAAGGGGACAGGTCGGTACGAGCAGTACTTC. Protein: CASRKGTGRYEQYF.

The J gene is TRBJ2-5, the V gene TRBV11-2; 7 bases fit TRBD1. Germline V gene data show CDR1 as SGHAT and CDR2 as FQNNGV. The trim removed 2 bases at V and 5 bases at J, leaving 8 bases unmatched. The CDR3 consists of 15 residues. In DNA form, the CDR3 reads TGTGCCAGCAGCTTATGGAACAGGGGATGGGAGACCCAGTACTTC. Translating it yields CASSLWNRGWETQYF.

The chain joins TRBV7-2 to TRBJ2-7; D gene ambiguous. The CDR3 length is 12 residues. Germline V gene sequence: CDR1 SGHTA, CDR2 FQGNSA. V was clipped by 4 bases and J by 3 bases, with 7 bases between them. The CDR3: CASSWPGYEQYF. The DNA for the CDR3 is TGTGCCAGCAGCTGGCCCGGCTACGAGCAGTACTTC. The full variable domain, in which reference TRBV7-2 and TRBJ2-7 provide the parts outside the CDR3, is GAGVSQSPSNKVTEKGKDVELRCDPISGHTALYWYRQSLGQGLEFLIYFQGNSAPDKSGLPSDRFSAERTGGSVSTLTIQRTQQEDSAVYLCASSWPGYEQYFGPGTRLTVT.